The following is a T cell receptor (beta chain) sequence with its context. The target of this receptor is not known. At one of its ends the junction is not consistent with the germline gene, which may arise from a read error. What the treatment or condition label conveys for this sample: roughly ten-day PBMC culture with coronavirus spike peptide pools or control peptides (ViraFEST assay). CD4+ T cells from unexposed donors were collected before the COVID-19 pandemic (2011-2018). The study used the ViraFEST assay, which expanded antigen-specific T cells with peptide pools and then identified expanded clonotypes by TCR sequencing. Each well held millions of PBMCs cultured in IMDM containing about 5% human AB serum and 9 to 10 IU/ml IL-2, with about 10 ug/ml peptide pools added. Half of the culture medium was replaced with fresh IL-2-containing medium on days 3 and 7. After around 10 days of culture, CD4+ T cells were isolated by negative selection using the EasySep CD4+ T cell isolation kit. As far as cell numbers permitted, CD4+ T cells from unexposed donors were tested for reactivity against SARS-CoV-2 S and N as well as four spike pools from common cold coronaviruses. PBMCs were separated from whole blood using Ficoll-Paque Plus gradient centrifugation and then either used fresh or cryopreserved at -140C. In general, triplicate wells were set up for every culture condition. The leukapheresis product for the unexposed donors was obtained through commercial purchase.

The CDR3 covers 14 residues, taking in both the cysteine and the phenylalanine. The kept DNA is CDR3 alone, 42 bases in frame from the first base. CDR1 SGHRS and CDR2 YFSETQ are derived from the germline V gene. The data originate from a study of vaccination and CD4 T cells after COVID-19 (dated by TCRdb to the early 2020s). Notes on the research overall: The convalescent cohort included six males and four females, with two Hispanic individuals, seven Caucasians, two Asians and one multiracial person. Participants got two doses of the Pfizer-BioNTech BNT162b2 vaccine (n=8) or two doses of the Moderna mRNA-1273 vaccine (n=2). Post-COVID blood samples from convalescent patients were collected a median of approximately 100 days after diagnosis, with a range of 35 to 161 days. Post-vaccine blood samples were collected a median of about 72 days after the second vaccine dose, ranging from roughly 12 to 241 days. The cultures were stimulated with overlapping spike peptide pools from SARS-CoV-2 and from the common cold coronaviruses HCoV-NL63, HCoV-OC43 and HCoV-229E. As controls, cultures received a CEFX viral epitope pool (the positive control), an HIV-1 Nef peptide pool (the negative control), or no peptide at all. In roughly 10 COVID-19 convalescent patients and a handful of infection-naive healthy vaccine recipients, the spike-specific CD4+ TCR repertoire before mRNA vaccination was compared with the repertoire after mRNA vaccination. Memory CD4+ T cell crossreactivity between SARS-CoV-2 and common cold coronavirus spike proteins was assessed at the TCR clonotype level in an earlier paper using these donors.

The paper's findings and limits, for the study overall: Relatively few convalescent patients were included in the study, and early timepoints after natural infection were not analyzed. The median number of SARS-CoV-2-reactive clonotypes rose from around 20 after infection to 38 after vaccination, but the change was not significant. In convalescent patients, a median approximately 83% of post-vaccine SARS-CoV-2-reactive clones were detected only after vaccination, suggesting vaccine-specific priming. Of the vaccine-specific clones in convalescent patients, 304 of 307, or nearly all, reacted only to SARS-CoV-2 spike and did not cross-react with common cold coronaviruses.

Preparation of the library involved PCR. DNA from cultured CD4+ T cells underwent TCR sequencing with the Oncomine TCR Beta short-read assay at the Johns Hopkins FTIC core. The QIAamp micro DNA kit was used to extract genomic DNA from the cultured CD4+ T cells. The Oncomine TCR Beta libraries from cultured CD4+ T cells were pooled using unique dual indexes and then sequenced on an Illumina iSeq 100. In the authors' own workflow: Non-productive sequences were removed, and CDR3s that did not start with C, did not end with F or W, or were shorter than 7 amino acids were discarded. Antigen-specific clonotypes were identified using the MANAFEST web application through comparison of peptide-stimulated wells with reference and other culture wells. To be called positive, a clone needed an FDR below 0.05, an odds ratio above 5, and a productive frequency above 0.1% in at least two of three replicate wells. A clonotype counted as cross-reactive if it showed significant expansion both in the SARS-CoV-2 spike wells and in at least one common cold coronavirus spike condition. Using R version 3.6.1, CDR3 homology was evaluated through Levenshtein distances (stringdist) along with unrooted phylogenetic trees (ape). TCRdb itself trimmed the public reads at Q25 with fastp, ran MiXCR and retained productive beta chains. Rows matching on CDR3 protein sequence are summarized as one entry with the most common DNA and genes. The V and J calls, along with clone size, are taken from TCRdb and not from the paper's own processing. This sample is represented by more than 9,000 distinct CDR3 sequences; roughly a third of them were singletons. About a fifth of the sample belongs to the ten largest clones.

Sequences were obtained from CD4+ T cells from blood, cultured in vitro. The V and J segments used are TRBV5-1 and TRBJ1-1, with no confidently assigned D gene. The TCR was taken from a human donor in good health. In nucleotide form, the sequence is TGCGCCAGCAGCGAGCAGGACGGACTGGTTGAAGTTTTCTTT. This gives the protein CASSEQDGLVEVFF.